Each of the 13 T cell receptor beta chains below was sequenced from the same sample in a study of human T cells and chemical hapten exposure. The time point was: patch test 3, about 24 weeks after DPC sensitization. Treatment meaning: therapeutic diphenylcyclopropenone sensitization with weekly scalp DPC. TCRdb itself ran the RACE reads through MiXCR, one entry per CDR3 protein. This repertoire shows approximately 90,000 distinct CDR3 sequences, 27% found once; its top ten account for around a tenth. Here the sequenced sample was whole blood, taken in connection with sensitization to the hapten diphenylcyclopropenone (DPC). These receptors were collected from a man between 40 and 49 years old with alopecia areata. Some clones in this sample may be carry-over from other donors' samples.

There are a few counts of this clonotype. The CDR3 is CASSPFGTSGTDTQYF. CDR3 nucleotides: TGTGCCAGCTCACCCTTCGGGACTAGCGGGACAGATACGCAGTATTTT. The chain combines TRBV18 with TRBJ2-3; 12 nucleotides align to TRBD2. Germline V lookup: CDR1 KGHSH, CDR2 LQKENI. The CDR3 length is 16 residues. V lost 3 bases and J lost 3; bases outside the gene matches: 4.

The chain uses TRBV6-2 or TRBV6-3 and TRBJ1-5; TRBD1 matches 7 bases. The CDR3 length is 14 residues. Losses at the gene ends were 9 bases for V and 3 bases for J; bases not matched to a gene: 8. Per germline, CDR1 MNHEY and CDR2 SVGEGT. The CDR3 loop reads CASKAGTVNQPQHF. CDR3 sequence (DNA): TGTGCCAGTAAAGCCGGGACAGTCAATCAGCCCCAGCATTTT.

The rearrangement links TRBV7-9 to TRBJ2-2; D might be TRBD1 (6 bases). The germline V gene has CDR1 SEHNR and CDR2 FQNEAQ (reference sequence). The CDR3 covers 16 residues. With 3 bases removed from V and 1 base from J, the gap between germline ends came to 12 bases. The CDR3 region is CASSLAGTMNTGELFF. CDR3 DNA: TGTGCCAGCAGCTTGGCCGGGACAATGAACACCGGGGAGCTGTTTTTT.

This clonotype was counted a few times. The chain is built from TRBV28 and TRBJ1-4, with a tentative D call TRBD1 (6 bases). Looked up from germline, CDR1 is MDHEN and CDR2 is SYDVKM. Between the trimmed V and J ends, which lost 6 bases and 3 bases, there was a span of 11 bases. The CDR3 totals 14 residues. This CDR3 reads CASRVGGPNEKLFF. CDR3 DNA sequence: TGTGCCAGCAGAGTGGGGGGGCCTAATGAAAAACTGTTTTTT.

The chain has TRBV12-3 or TRBV12-4 and TRBJ2-1; 12 bases match TRBD2. The CDR3 extends over 14 amino acids. Trimming at V came to 5 bases and at J to 9 bases, leaving 5 bases not matched to a gene. The DNA of the CDR3 is TGTGCCAGCAGTGTGACTAGCGGGAGACTTGAGCAGTTCTTC. Translating it yields CASSVTSGRLEQFF.

The rearrangement joins TRBV27 to TRBJ2-3, with D perhaps TRBD2 (5 bases). The CDR3 contains 14 residues. The V gene lost 2 bases and the J gene lost 1 base, with 7 bases spanning the gap. From germline, CDR1 is MNHEY and CDR2 SMNVEV (reference sequence). The CDR3, as DNA: TGTGCCAGCAGTTTAGAGGGCTGCACAGATACGCAGTATTTT. It specifies CASSLEGCTDTQYF.

The rearrangement uses TRBV20-1 and TRBJ1-6, with D possibly TRBD1 on 6 matching bases. The CDR3 loop spans 17 amino acids. Germline lookup yields CDR1 DFQATT and CDR2 SNEGSKA (reference sequence). V was clipped by 0 bases and J by 7 bases, with 19 bases between them. CDR3 in amino acids: CSARDATLDSRNSPLHF. CDR3 bases: TGCAGTGCTAGAGATGCGACTTTGGACAGTAGAAATTCACCCCTCCACTTT.

The chain combines TRBV6-5 with TRBJ1-3; tentative D call: TRBD1 (6 bases). The CDR3 is made up of 19 amino acids. Trimming stripped 0 bases from V and 0 bases from J, with 18 bases between. CDR1 is MNHEY and CDR2 is SVGAGI in the germline V gene. CDR3 in amino acids: CASSYSMVAGHLSGNTIYF. CDR3 sequence (DNA): TGTGCCAGCAGTTACTCGATGGTGGCGGGACACCTCTCTGGAAACACCATATATTTT.

This clonotype was recorded a few times. The chain has TRBV7-2 and TRBJ1-6; D ambiguous. This CDR3 comprises 13 residues. Looked up from germline, CDR1 is SGHTA and CDR2 is FQGNSA. V was cut by 5 bases and J by 7 bases, with 9 bases left in between. The CDR3 reads CASSRALNSPLHF. In nucleotides, the CDR3 is TGTGCCAGCAGCCGGGCCCTAAATTCACCCCTCCACTTT. The variable domain in full, completed from reference TRBV7-2 and TRBJ1-6, reads GAGVSQSPSNKVTEKGKDVELRCDPISGHTALYWYRQSLGQGLEFLIYFQGNSAPDKSGLPSDRFSAERTGGSVSTLTIQRTQQEDSAVYLCASSRALNSPLHFGNGTRLTVT.

This clonotype appeared a few times. This sequence joins TRBV6-5 and TRBJ1-1, with 7 bases that match TRBD1. Germline assignment: CDR1 MNHEY and CDR2 SVGAGI. Unmatched junction bases numbered 6, after V lost 2 bases and J lost 9 bases. The length of the CDR3 is 13 residues. The CDR3 DNA is TGTGCCAGCAGTTACGCCGACAGGGTTAAAGCTTTCTTT. Translated: CASSYADRVKAFF.

There are a few counts of this clonotype. V gene TRBV15 combines with J gene TRBJ1-2, with a weak D call TRBD1 (5 bases). The CDR3 has 15 amino acids. Germline CDR1 is LNHNV and CDR2 is YYDKDF (reference sequence). With 1 base removed from V and 1 base from J, the gap between germline ends came to 10 bases. CDR3 in amino acids: CATSRAGPDNYGYTF. The CDR3, as DNA: TGTGCCACCAGCAGAGCAGGGCCGGATAACTATGGCTACACCTTC.

V and J are TRBV15 and TRBJ1-6; D remains ambiguous. This CDR3 has 15 residues. From germline, CDR1 is LNHNV and CDR2 YYDKDF (reference sequence). V lost 1 base and J lost 11, with 15 bases in between. The CDR3 DNA follows: TGTGCCACCAGCAGAGTCAAGGGCAAGGGTCCACCCCTCCACTTT. Translation: CATSRVKGKGPPLHF.

This chain joins TRBV3-1 and TRBJ2-1; 7 bases agree with TRBD2. V trimming: 6 bases; J trimming: 2 bases; junction bases outside the gene matches: 4. Germline CDR1 reads LGHDT; CDR2 reads YNNKEL (reference sequence). The CDR3 loop spans 14 amino acids. DNA of the CDR3: TGTGCCAGCAGGGCTAGCGGTACCTACAATGAGCAGTTCTTC. It translates to CASRASGTYNEQFF.